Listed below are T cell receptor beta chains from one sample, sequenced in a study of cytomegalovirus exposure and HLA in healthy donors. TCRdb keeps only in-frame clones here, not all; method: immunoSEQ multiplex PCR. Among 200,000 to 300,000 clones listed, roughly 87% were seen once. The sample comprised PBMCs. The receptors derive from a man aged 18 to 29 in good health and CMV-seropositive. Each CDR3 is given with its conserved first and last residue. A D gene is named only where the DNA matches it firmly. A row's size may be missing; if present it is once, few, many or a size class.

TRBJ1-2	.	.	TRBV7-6	CASSLEVSGAQGYTF	TGTGCCAGCAGCTTAGAAGTATCGGGGGCGCAGGGCTACACCTTC
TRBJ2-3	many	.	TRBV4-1	CASSQGLRSLVTQYF	TGCGCCAGCAGCCAAGGCCTAAGGTCCCTTGTTACGCAGTATTTT
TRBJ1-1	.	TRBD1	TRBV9	CASSVTGQSTEAFF	TGTGCCAGCAGCGTAACGGGACAGAGCACTGAAGCTTTCTTT
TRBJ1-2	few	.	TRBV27	CASSPRGGPGYTF	TGTGCCAGCAGTCCCCGGGGAGGGCCTGGCTACACCTTC
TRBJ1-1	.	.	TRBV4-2	CASSQGIEAFF	TGTGCCAGCAGCCAAGGGATTGAAGCTTTCTTT
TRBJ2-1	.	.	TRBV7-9	CASSLSSVYNEQFF	TGTGCCAGCAGCTTGTCTAGCGTCTACAATGAGCAGTTCTTC
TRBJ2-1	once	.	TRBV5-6	CASSLASGTHEQFF	TGTGCCAGCAGCTTGGCCTCGGGGACCCATGAGCAGTTCTTC
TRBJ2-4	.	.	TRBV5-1	CASSLGQRLAKNIQYF	TGCGCCAGCAGCTTGGGGCAGAGACTAGCCAAAAACATTCAGTACTTC
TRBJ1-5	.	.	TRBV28	CASSLIDYPTGNQPQHF	TGTGCCAGCAGTTTAATTGACTACCCCACCGGGAATCAGCCCCAGCATTTT
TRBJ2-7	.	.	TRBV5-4	CASSLESTNYEQYF	TGTGCCAGCAGCTTGGAGTCCACTAACTACGAGCAGTACTTC
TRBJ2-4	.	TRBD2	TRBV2	CASSFSGLTKNIQYF	TGTGCCAGCAGTTTCTCGGGACTAACCAAAAACATTCAGTACTTC